These T cell receptor beta chains were read from a single sample in a study of beta chain features in type 1 diabetes. Clones were read by immunoSEQ multiplex PCR, and TCRdb kept only the in-frame ones, dropping some. Of more than 150,000 clones listed, around an eighth are singletons. Sequenced: central memory CD4+ T cells from blood. These receptors were collected from a woman under 30 in good health. Each CDR3 is given with its conserved first and last residue. A D gene is named only where the DNA matches it firmly. Clone size is given for some rows only: seen once, a few or many times, or a class if the clone is expanded.

V gene,clone size,D gene,J gene,CDR3 length,CDR3 protein,CDR3 DNA
TRBV7-9,NA,NA,TRBJ2-6,18,CASSPWAGPFSGANVLTF,TGTGCCAGCAGCCCCTGGGCAGGGCCATTCTCTGGGGCCAACGTCCTGACTTTC
TRBV11-1,NA,TRBD1,TRBJ2-7,11,CASNSGTGLYF,TGTGCCAGCAACTCGGGGACAGGGCTGTACTTC
TRBV30,NA,NA,TRBJ2-5,10,CACGQGTQYF,TGTGCCTGTGGGCAAGGGACCCAGTACTTC
TRBV5-1,few,TRBD1,TRBJ2-1,14,CASSGGQNYNEQFF,TGCGCCAGCAGCGGGGGACAGAACTACAATGAGCAGTTCTTC
TRBV6-4,few,TRBD1,TRBJ1-2,14,CASSDSGQNYGYTF,TGTGCCAGCAGTGACTCGGGACAGAACTATGGCTACACCTTC
TRBV6-6,few,TRBD2,TRBJ2-3,16,CASSYPSGRSTDTQYF,TGTGCCAGCAGTTACCCTAGCGGGAGGAGCACAGATACGCAGTATTTT
TRBV27,few,TRBD1,TRBJ1-5,16,CASSLEGTGVNQPQHF,TGTGCCAGCAGTTTGGAAGGGACAGGGGTCAATCAGCCCCAGCATTTT
TRBV7-2,NA,NA,TRBJ2-5,12,CASIFTGRTQYF,TGTGCCAGCATCTTCACAGGGAGGACCCAGTACTTC
TRBV4-2,NA,TRBD2,TRBJ2-2,17,CASSQDQGTSAAGELFF,TGTGCCAGCAGCCAAGATCAGGGGACTAGCGCAGCCGGGGAGCTGTTTTTT
TRBV2,few,TRBD1,TRBJ1-5,14,CASSGTGRHQPQHF,TGTGCCAGCAGTGGGACAGGGCGGCATCAGCCCCAGCATTTT
TRBV30,NA,NA,TRBJ1-1,14,CAWRPITGNTEAFF,TGTGCCTGGAGGCCTATTACAGGAAACACTGAAGCTTTCTTT
TRBV10-3,few,TRBD2,TRBJ2-5,13,CAIGTSGAETQYF,TGTGCCATCGGGACTAGCGGGGCGGAGACCCAGTACTTC
TRBV7-2,NA,NA,TRBJ2-5,13,CASSYGQSETQYF,TGTGCCAGCAGCTATGGACAGAGCGAGACCCAGTACTTC
TRBV21-1,NA,NA,TRBJ2-1,19,CASSKETSGRASVINEQFF,TGTGCCAGCAGCAAAGAAACTAGCGGGAGGGCCTCTGTAATCAATGAGCAGTTCTTC
TRBV4-2,few,NA,TRBJ1-5,16,CASSPSTGEPNQPQHF,TGTGCCAGCAGCCCCTCGACGGGGGAGCCGAATCAGCCCCAGCATTTT
TRBV5-1,few,NA,TRBJ2-3,15,CASSFFTGFTDTQYF,TGCGCCAGCAGCTTCTTCACGGGGTTCACAGATACGCAGTATTTT
TRBV29-1,few,NA,TRBJ1-3,12,CSVDFSGDTIYF,TGCAGCGTTGATTTCTCTGGAGACACCATATATTTT
TRBV18,few,TRBD2,TRBJ2-1,17,CASSPPSGTSVYNEQFF,TGTGCCAGCTCACCACCTTCTGGGACTAGCGTATACAATGAGCAGTTCTTC
TRBV11-2,NA,NA,TRBJ1-5,13,CASSLDLGLPQHF,TGTGCCAGCAGCTTAGATCTTGGCCTGCCCCAGCATTTT
TRBV11-2,NA,NA,TRBJ2-1,12,CASSPQGHEQFF,TGTGCCAGCAGCCCACAGGGCCATGAGCAGTTCTTC
TRBV29-1,few,NA,TRBJ2-7,13,CSARDTASYEQYF,TGCAGCGCCAGGGACACGGCCTCCTACGAGCAGTACTTC
TRBV28,once,NA,TRBJ1-5,14,CASVFRGGNQPQHF,TGTGCCAGCGTGTTCAGGGGTGGCAATCAGCCCCAGCATTTT
TRBV14,NA,TRBD1,TRBJ2-7,15,CASSYRDRGRGEQYF,TGTGCCAGCAGCTACCGGGACAGGGGACGGGGAGAGCAGTACTTC
TRBV14,NA,TRBD1,TRBJ1-4,15,CASSRRTGFNEKLFF,TGTGCCAGCAGCCGTCGGACAGGCTTTAATGAAAAACTGTTTTTT
TRBV19,few,NA,TRBJ2-3,14,CASSIQGGSDTQYF,TGTGCCAGTAGTATTCAGGGAGGCTCAGATACGCAGTATTTT
TRBV20-1,NA,NA,TRBJ2-1,11,CSADRLDEQFF,TGCAGTGCGGATCGACTCGATGAGCAGTTCTTC
TRBV28,few,TRBD1,TRBJ2-7,14,CASTGTGRRYEQYF,TGTGCCAGCACCGGGACAGGTAGACGCTACGAGCAGTACTTC
TRBV29-1,NA,TRBD2,TRBJ2-7,15,CSVRDQASGIYEQYF,TGCAGCGTTAGAGATCAGGCTAGCGGTATTTACGAGCAGTACTTC
TRBV18,few,TRBD2,TRBJ2-1,16,CASSRTSGRSHNEQFF,TGTGCCAGCTCGCGGACTAGCGGGAGAAGTCACAATGAGCAGTTCTTC
TRBV5-4,few,TRBD2,TRBJ2-1,15,CASSPSSGSFNEQFF,TGTGCCAGCAGCCCTTCGAGCGGGAGTTTCAATGAGCAGTTCTTC
TRBV30,NA,NA,TRBJ2-1,16,CAWTSGQLYSYNEQFF,TGTGCCTGGACTAGCGGACAGCTATACTCCTACAATGAGCAGTTCTTC
TRBV9,NA,TRBD2,TRBJ2-1,15,CASSVVGSGIHEQFF,TGTGCCAGCAGCGTAGTGGGTAGCGGGATACATGAGCAGTTCTTC
TRBV9,many,NA,TRBJ2-6,16,CASSDRVTPGANVLTF,TGTGCCAGCAGCGACAGGGTAACCCCTGGGGCCAACGTCCTGACTTTC
TRBV5-1,NA,TRBD1,TRBJ2-7,15,CASSPGTEFSYEQYF,TGCGCCAGCAGCCCCGGGACAGAGTTTTCCTACGAGCAGTACTTC
TRBV11-3,NA,TRBD2,TRBJ2-1,18,CASSLDGGSGRGWNEQFF,TGTGCCAGCAGCTTAGATGGAGGTAGCGGGAGGGGGTGGAATGAGCAGTTCTTC
TRBV28,once,TRBD1,TRBJ1-2,15,CASSLGEQGRYGYTF,TGTGCCAGCAGTTTAGGGGAACAGGGGCGGTATGGCTACACCTTC
TRBV7-9,few,TRBD1,TRBJ1-2,13,CASSLGQGNGYTF,TGTGCCAGCAGCTTGGGACAGGGGAATGGCTACACCTTC
TRBV5-1,few,NA,TRBJ1-5,15,CASSEYGNRNQPQHF,TGCGCCAGCAGTGAGTACGGGAATCGCAATCAGCCCCAGCATTTT
TRBV5-5,NA,TRBD2,TRBJ2-1,16,CASSLAGREFGNEQFF,TGTGCCAGCAGCTTGGCGGGGCGGGAGTTCGGCAATGAGCAGTTCTTC
TRBV28,NA,TRBD1,TRBJ1-5,16,CASSLEGRGRGQPQHF,TGTGCCAGCAGTTTAGAGGGCAGGGGGCGAGGTCAGCCCCAGCATTTT
TRBV7-2,NA,NA,TRBJ2-5,14,CASSPSVALETQYF,TGTGCCAGCAGCCCCTCAGTGGCTCTGGAGACCCAGTACTTC
TRBV30,NA,NA,TRBJ1-5,14,CAWSVQGGNQPQHF,TGTGCCTGGAGTGTACAGGGTGGCAATCAGCCCCAGCATTTT
TRBV7-2,few,NA,TRBJ2-3,12,CASSQARGTQYF,TGTGCCAGCAGCCAGGCCCGGGGTACGCAGTATTTT
TRBV5-1,NA,TRBD1,TRBJ2-5,14,CASSLGGQRETQYF,TGCGCCAGCAGCTTGGGGGGACAGAGGGAGACCCAGTACTTC
TRBV29-1,NA,NA,TRBJ1-2,14,CSVAGNNRVSGYTF,TGCAGCGTTGCCGGTAATAACAGGGTATCCGGCTACACCTTC
TRBV2,NA,TRBD2,TRBJ2-1,16,CASSDPLAGDLNEQFF,TGTGCCAGCAGTGACCCCCTAGCGGGAGATCTCAATGAGCAGTTCTTC
TRBV6-1,NA,TRBD2,TRBJ2-7,15,CASSSGTSGVYEQYF,TGTGCCAGCAGTTCGGGGACTAGCGGAGTCTACGAGCAGTACTTC
TRBV6-1,few,NA,TRBJ2-7,12,CASSRDIYEQYF,TGTGCCAGCAGCCGAGACATTTACGAGCAGTACTTC
TRBV30,few,NA,TRBJ1-4,12,CAWATVEEKLFF,TGTGCCTGGGCTACGGTGGAGGAAAAACTGTTTTTT